A selection of T cell receptor beta chains follows, all from one sample in a study of neurological immune-mediated disorders. TCRdb re-called the 5' RACE reads with MiXCR, one entry per CDR3 protein. The repertoire has fewer than 30,000 distinct CDR3 sequences, roughly 12% of them found once; the top ten carry more than 15%. Sequencing was performed on PBMCs. Every receptor here comes from a woman aged 40-49 years with HTLV-1-associated myelopathy (HAM/TSP). Each CDR3 is given with its conserved first and last residue. Each record gives: CDR3 DNA, CDR3 protein, clone size, J gene, V gene, D gene. A D gene is named only where the DNA matches it firmly. Size tells how often a clone was seen, or its class if it is expanded.

TGCAGTGCTTCGACTTACAGCCCCAATCAGCCCCAGCATTTT CSASTYSPNQPQHF many TRBJ1-5 TRBV20-1 NA
TGTGCCAGCAGTTCCGGACTAGCGGGAGATGCAGATACGCAGTATTTT CASSSGLAGDADTQYF many TRBJ2-3 TRBV5-5 TRBD2
TGTGCCAGCAGCTCGGGACTAGCGGGGGCGGACAATGAGCAGTTCTTC CASSSGLAGADNEQFF many TRBJ2-1 TRBV7-3 TRBD2
TGTGCCAGCTCAAAGGAGACAGGGCCCGGCGGCTACACCTTC CASSKETGPGGYTF many TRBJ1-2 TRBV6-6 TRBD1
TGTGCCGTGAGCGGGGGAGCTCAAGAGACCCAGTACTTC CAVSGGAQETQYF many TRBJ2-5 TRBV6-2/TRBV6-3 TRBD2
TGCAGTGCGTCGACAGGGGCCGATAGCAATCAGCCCCAGCATTTT CSASTGADSNQPQHF many TRBJ1-5 TRBV20-1 TRBD1
TGCAGTGCGGCCGGGACACTCCGGGACGAGCAGTACTTC CSAAGTLRDEQYF many TRBJ2-7 TRBV20-1 NA
TGCAGTGCTACCCAATACCAGGGGGAGAATGAGCAGTTCTTC CSATQYQGENEQFF many TRBJ2-1 TRBV20-1 TRBD1
TGTGCCAGCAGCTCTTGGACAGCTAGCACAGATACGCAGTATTTT CASSSWTASTDTQYF many TRBJ2-3 TRBV9 NA
TGTGCCAGCAGTTACGGCGTCGGCACTGAAGCTTTCTTT CASSYGVGTEAFF many TRBJ1-1 TRBV6-5 NA
TGTGCCAGCAGTTACTCGAACAGTCTTAATGAAAAACTGTTTTTT CASSYSNSLNEKLFF many TRBJ1-4 TRBV6-5 NA